The clone carrying this T cell receptor (beta chain) occurred a few times. The CDR3 runs to 13 residues. V was clipped by 4 bases and J by 14 bases; unmatched bases: 4. Germline CDR1 is SGHDN and CDR2 is FVKESK. Using its own MiXCR run on the 5' RACE reads, TCRdb lists one record per CDR3 protein. The sample lists approximately 260,000 distinct CDR3 sequences, 15% to 20% occurring once. This sample was included in a study of T-cell memory formation after mild COVID-19. The receptor's source is a man aged 18 to 30 who had mild COVID-19 (a few samples of this study predate the infection). Cell type and time point are not known. The J gene is TRBJ1-6, the V gene TRBV14; 11 bases are shared with TRBD1. Sequencing was done on a sample of PBMCs or a T cell subset sorted from them (not recorded which). The CDR3 spells CASSPRTGGTLHF. The CDR3, as DNA: TGTGCCAGCAGCCCCCGGACAGGGGGCACCCTCCACTTT. The variable domain in full, completed from reference TRBV14 and TRBJ1-6, reads EAGVTQFPSHSVIEKGQTVTLRCDPISGHDNLYWYRRVMGKEIKFLLHFVKESKQDESGMPNNRFLAERTGGTYSTLKVQPAELEDSGVYFCASSPRTGGTLHFGNGTRLTVT.